This TCR beta chain derives from a study of blood T cell repertoires in COVID-19. TCRdb's copy holds only in-frame clones and misses some; the assay was immunoSEQ multiplex PCR. The sample lists a few hundred thousand clones, about 91% occurring once. Germline CDR1 is MDHEN and CDR2 is SYDVKM. With 10 bases clipped from V and 2 bases from J, the junction kept 4 bases outside the gene matches. This CDR3 spans 12 amino acids. The origin of this receptor is a woman aged 45-59 years with acute COVID-19. The chain couples TRBV28 to TRBJ2-7; TRBD2 agrees at 8 bases. The specimen sequenced was PBMCs or T cells enriched from blood (not recorded which). For the CDR3, the DNA is TGTGCCACCACAGCGGGAGCCTACGAGCAGTACTTC. This translates into CATTAGAYEQYF.